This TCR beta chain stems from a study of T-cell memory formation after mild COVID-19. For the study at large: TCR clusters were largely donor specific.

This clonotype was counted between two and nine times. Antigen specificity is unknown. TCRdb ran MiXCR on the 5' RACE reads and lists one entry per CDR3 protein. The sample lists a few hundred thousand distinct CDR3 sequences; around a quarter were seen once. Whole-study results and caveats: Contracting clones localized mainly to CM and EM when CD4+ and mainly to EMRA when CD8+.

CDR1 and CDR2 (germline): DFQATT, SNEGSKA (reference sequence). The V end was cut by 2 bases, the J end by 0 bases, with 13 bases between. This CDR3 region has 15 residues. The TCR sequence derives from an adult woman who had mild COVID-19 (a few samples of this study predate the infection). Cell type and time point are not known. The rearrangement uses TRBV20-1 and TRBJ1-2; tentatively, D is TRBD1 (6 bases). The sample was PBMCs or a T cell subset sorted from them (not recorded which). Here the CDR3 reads CSARQGPRSNYGYTF. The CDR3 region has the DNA TGCAGTGCTAGACAGGGGCCGAGATCTAACTATGGCTACACCTTC.